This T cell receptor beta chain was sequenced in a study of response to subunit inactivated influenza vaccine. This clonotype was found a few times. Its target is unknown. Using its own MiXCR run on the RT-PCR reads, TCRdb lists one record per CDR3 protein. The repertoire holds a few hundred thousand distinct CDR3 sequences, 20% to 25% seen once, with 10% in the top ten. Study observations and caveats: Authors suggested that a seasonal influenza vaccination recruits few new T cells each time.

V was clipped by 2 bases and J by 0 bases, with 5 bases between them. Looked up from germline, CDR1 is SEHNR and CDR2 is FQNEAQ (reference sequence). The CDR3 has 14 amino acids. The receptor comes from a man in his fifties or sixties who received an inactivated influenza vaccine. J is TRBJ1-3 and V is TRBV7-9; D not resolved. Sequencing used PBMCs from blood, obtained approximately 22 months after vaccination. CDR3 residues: CASSLQYSGNTIYF. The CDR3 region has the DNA TGTGCCAGCAGCTTACAGTACTCTGGAAACACCATATATTTT.